The present T cell receptor beta chain was sequenced within a study of Ad26.COV2.S vaccination and SARS-CoV-2 variants. Study-wide points: After vaccination, substantial breadth of spike-specific CD8+ and CD4+ responses was reported. Higher spike-specific TCR breadth was found in vaccine recipients than in placebo recipients.

This CDR3 spans 13 amino acids. Germline V gives CDR1 MNHEY, CDR2 SVGAGI. V was trimmed by 7 bases and J by 3 bases, leaving 10 bases between them. Comments on this clone: The antigen is not known.

Method: immunoSEQ multiplex PCR; TCRdb's copy keeps in-frame clones and lacks some. The data hold 300,000 to 400,000 clones, with 92% observed a single time. Sample: peripheral blood, taken after recovery from COVID-19. This sequence originates from a human donor who had recovered from COVID-19. V and J are TRBV6-5 and TRBJ1-5, with D unclear. This CDR3 reads CASKGGLNQPQHF. The DNA of the CDR3 is TGTGCCAGCAAGGGAGGGCTCAATCAGCCCCAGCATTTT.